The 28 T cell receptor beta chains below come from one sample, sequenced in a study of neoadjuvant nivolumab and ipilimumab in lung cancer (dated by TCRdb to the early 2020s). The sample's time point label, in plain terms: at surgical resection after neoadjuvant nivolumab +/- ipilimumab. The protocol used for the library was the immunoSEQ multiplex PCR assay. In TCRdb, the immuneACCESS table is reduced to in-frame sequences with V and J assigned. These tables do not hold every clone; where another copy was compared, an unresolved V gene accounts for under half, and the others remain unexplained. Within this sample are about 4,300 clones, with 81% of them counted one time only. Of the sample, less than 5.5% is held by the ten largest clones. The sample consisted of normal lung tissue adjacent to the tumor, taken after neoadjuvant nivolumab, alone or with ipilimumab, at or shortly before surgery. The receptors come from an adult with non-small cell lung cancer. Some clones in this sample may be carry-over from other donors' samples.

The V call is TRBV2, the J call TRBJ1-5; D unresolved. The V gene lost 3 bases and the J gene lost 6 bases, with 12 bases spanning the gap. The CDR3 is made up of 14 amino acids. CDR1 is SNHLY, CDR2 FYNNEI, per germline. CDR3 sequence: CASSDWASFQPQHF. DNA for the CDR3: TGTGCCAGCAGTGATTGGGCGAGCTTTCAGCCCCAGCATTTT.

The rearrangement joins TRBV11-1 to TRBJ2-1; 12 bases align to TRBD2. CDR1 and CDR2 from the germline V gene are SGHAT and FQDESV (reference sequence). Trimming removed 1 base from V and 8 bases from J; junction bases left unmatched: 6. There are 16 residues in the CDR3. The CDR3 bases are TGTGCCAGCAGCTTAGGGACTAGCGGGACGGTGGATGAGCAGTTCTTC. Translating gives CASSLGTSGTVDEQFF.

The V and J genes are TRBV9 and TRBJ1-6, with D uncertain. The CDR3 contains 13 residues. V dropped 0 bases and J dropped 8 bases, with 6 bases sitting between them. Germline V gene sequence: CDR1 SGDLS, CDR2 YYNGEE. The chain's CDR3 is CASSVEVDSPLHF. The CDR3 bases are TGTGCCAGCAGCGTAGAAGTTGATTCACCCCTCCACTTT.

There are a few counts of this clone. J is TRBJ1-6 and V is TRBV18, with D possibly being TRBD1 (5 bases). The CDR3 contains 14 residues. The germline V and J ends were trimmed by 6 bases and 8 bases, with 14 bases remaining between them. In germline, CDR1 is KGHSH, CDR2 LQKENI. CDR3 sequence reads: CASSVGTGDSPLHF. CDR3 nucleotide sequence: TGTGCCAGCTCCGTTGGGACGGGGGATTCACCCCTCCACTTT.

V usage is TRBV5-5 and J usage is TRBJ2-7; 8 positions agree with TRBD2. Germline CDR1 SGHKS, CDR2 YYEKEE (reference sequence). The V and J ends lost 3 bases and 4 bases, in that order; junction bases with no gene match: 12. The CDR3 runs 16 residues. The CDR3 spells CASSSGTRRYAYEQYF. CDR3 coding DNA: TGTGCCAGCAGCTCGGGGACTAGACGATACGCATACGAGCAGTACTTC.

The chain uses TRBV7-3 and TRBJ1-1; D is undetermined. The V and J ends lost 1 base and 2 bases respectively, with 17 bases between them. The length of the CDR3 is 17 residues. From germline, CDR1 is SGHTA and CDR2 FQGTGA. As DNA, the CDR3 is TGTGCCAGCAGCTTAAGGGCGGTTCGGGGTGGAAACACTGAAGCTTTCTTT. It codes for CASSLRAVRGGNTEAFF.

As for this clone: Its ends do not fully match the called genes, so a read error is possible. V usage is TRBV7-7 and J usage is TRBJ2-2, with a tentative D call TRBD1 (6 bases). Germline assignment: CDR1 SSHAT and CDR2 FNYEAQ (reference sequence). There are 15 residues in the CDR3. The DNA of the CDR3 is TGTGCTAGCAGCCCAGGGGTCGTGAACACCGGGGAGCTGTTTTTT. Translated, it gives CASSPGVVNTGELFF.

This chain joins TRBV5-5 and TRBJ2-7; tentative D call: TRBD1 (6 bases). CDR3 size: 15 residues. Trimming removed 4 bases from V and 3 bases from J, with 17 bases in between. Per germline, CDR1 SGHKS and CDR2 YYEKEE (reference sequence). In nucleotides, the CDR3 is TGTGCCAGCAGCGGACCCGGGACACTGGACTACGAGCAGTACTTC. It specifies CASSGPGTLDYEQYF.

The chain has TRBV5-6 and TRBJ1-2, with a possible D match to TRBD1 (5 bases). This CDR3 spans 14 amino acids. V lost 3 bases and J lost 2, with 11 bases in between. Germline V lookup: CDR1 SGHDT, CDR2 YYEEEE. CDR3 in DNA: TGTGCCAGCAGCTCAAAGGGACTGAACTATGGCTACACCTTC. Translating it yields CASSSKGLNYGYTF.

This clone was found a few times. The chain combines TRBV7-2 with TRBJ2-7; tentative D call: TRBD2 (6 bases). V lost 5 bases, J lost 2 bases, and 10 bases lay in between. Germline CDR1 reads SGHTA; CDR2 reads FQGNSA. CDR3 length: 13 residues. The CDR3 nucleotides read TGTGCCAGCAGCCGGGACTTGACCTACGAGCAGTACTTC. Translation: CASSRDLTYEQYF.

This clone appeared once. This chain joins TRBV6-6 and TRBJ1-1; a weak D match, TRBD1 (5 bases). The V and J ends lost 5 bases and 9 bases respectively, with 16 bases between them. The CDR3 consists of 13 residues. Germline loops: CDR1 MNHNY, CDR2 SVGAGI (reference sequence). CDR3 region: CASSTLTGFQAFF. CDR3 sequence (DNA): TGTGCCAGCAGTACACTCACAGGTTTCCAAGCTTTCTTT.

The chain combines TRBV18 with TRBJ2-1; D remains unclear. V was pared by 0 bases and J by 8 bases, with 11 bases between. The CDR3 sequence is 14 residues long. Germline V gene sequence: CDR1 KGHSH, CDR2 LQKENI. CDR3: CASSPPGSFDEQFF. In DNA, the CDR3 is TGTGCCAGCTCACCACCGGGATCCTTTGATGAGCAGTTCTTC.

The rearrangement links TRBV6-4 to TRBJ1-2; D is perhaps TRBD1 (6 bases). V was clipped by 4 bases and J by 2 bases, with 14 bases between them. In germline, CDR1 is MRHNA, CDR2 SNTAGT. The CDR3 loop spans 15 amino acids. In DNA form, the CDR3 reads TGTGCCAGCAGTGCCTATTTCCAGGGGAACTATGGCTACACCTTC. It is translated as CASSAYFQGNYGYTF.

This sequence joins TRBV10-3 and TRBJ2-7, with 10 bases aligning to TRBD2. This CDR3 spans 16 amino acids. Germline CDR1 reads ENHRY; CDR2 reads SYGVKD. V lost 5 bases and J lost 4; bases outside the gene matches: 11. For the CDR3, the DNA is TGTGCCATCAGTCGCCTTGGGTCTAGCGGGAGTTACGAGCAGTACTTC. It yields the protein CAISRLGSSGSYEQYF.

The rearrangement joins TRBV5-8 to TRBJ1-2, with 8 nucleotides matching TRBD1. Germline V gives CDR1 SGHTS, CDR2 YDEGEE. V was pared by 3 bases and J by 2 bases, with 9 bases of the junction left unmatched. The CDR3 is made up of 16 amino acids. The CDR3 reads CASSSRTGLTNYGYTF. DNA of the CDR3: TGTGCCAGCAGCTCGCGGACAGGGTTGACGAACTATGGCTACACCTTC.

The rearrangement joins TRBV7-8 to TRBJ2-2, with 7 nucleotides matching TRBD1. V shed 5 bases and J 6 bases; nucleotides not matched to a gene: 3. Germline lookup yields CDR1 SGHVS and CDR2 FQNEAQ. The CDR3 totals 13 residues. In DNA, the CDR3 is TGTGCCAGCAGCCCGGACAGGTCCGGGGAGCTGTTTTTT. Translating it yields CASSPDRSGELFF.

A single count supports this clone. The V call is TRBV11-2, the J call TRBJ2-5; 7 bases align to TRBD2. V lost 7 bases, J lost 8 bases, and 16 bases stayed unmatched. The CDR3 sequence is 15 residues long. Germline CDR1 is SGHAT and CDR2 is FQNNGV. CDR3 loop: CASNDPSGGQATQYF. In nucleotides, the CDR3 is TGTGCCAGCAACGACCCCTCGGGAGGCCAGGCAACCCAGTACTTC.

This chain joins TRBV6-1 and TRBJ1-2, with D possibly being TRBD1 (6 bases). V was shortened by 3 bases and J by 8 bases, with 13 bases between the two germline ends. This CDR3 is built from 13 residues. The germline V gene encodes CDR1 MNHNS and CDR2 SASEGT. The CDR3 spells CASSDLQGGGYTF. In DNA, the CDR3 is TGTGCCAGCAGTGACTTACAGGGCGGGGGCTACACCTTC.

This chain joins TRBV5-1 and TRBJ1-5; D remains unclear. The V and J ends lost 0 bases and 4 bases respectively, with 5 bases between them. CDR1 and CDR2 (germline): SGHRS, YFSETQ. The CDR3 has 13 amino acids. CDR3 sequence (DNA): TGCGCCAGCAGCTTGGCTGAGAATCAGCCCCAGCATTTT. Amino acids: CASSLAENQPQHF.

Only one count was recorded for this clone. The genes are TRBV5-6 and TRBJ1-2; no clear D. With 4 bases removed from V and 4 bases from J, the gap between germline ends came to 8 bases. The CDR3 consists of 12 residues. The germline CDR1 and CDR2 sequences are SGHDT and YYEEEE. Here the CDR3 DNA reads TGTGCCAGCAGCCCCGACACCTATGGCTACACCTTC. As protein: CASSPDTYGYTF.

The chain uses TRBV7-2 and TRBJ2-7, with a weak D call TRBD2 (6 bases). Germline assignment: CDR1 SGHTA and CDR2 FQGNSA. Trimming removed 3 bases at V and 3 bases at J, with 9 bases between. The CDR3 loop spans 13 amino acids. The CDR3 reads CASSFSEGYEQYF. CDR3 sequence (DNA): TGTGCCAGCAGCTTTTCGGAGGGCTACGAGCAGTACTTC.

The chain couples TRBV29-1 to TRBJ1-2; D may be TRBD1 (6 bases). Trimming cost V 4 bases and J 4 bases, with 13 bases left between them. Germline V gives CDR1 SQVTM, CDR2 ANQGSEA. The CDR3 is made up of 13 amino acids. Here the CDR3 DNA reads TGCAGCGTTGTAGAGGGGGAAAGCTATGGCTACACCTTC. As protein: CSVVEGESYGYTF.

In its sample, this clone was seen once. The chain is built from TRBV7-2 and TRBJ1-2; no firm D call. V lost 1 base and J 5 bases, leaving 14 bases between the germline ends. The CDR3 is 15 amino acids. Germline V gene data show CDR1 as SGHTA and CDR2 as FQGNSA. The CDR3 reads CASSLGVDGPYGYTF. The CDR3 coding sequence is TGTGCCAGCAGCTTAGGAGTCGACGGACCTTATGGCTACACCTTC.

The V gene is TRBV6-5, the J gene TRBJ2-1; D may be TRBD1 (7 bases). V was cut by 0 bases and J by 5 bases, with 14 bases left in between. The CDR3 runs to 16 residues. Looked up from germline, CDR1 is MNHEY and CDR2 is SVGAGI. The CDR3 region has the DNA TGTGCCAGCAGTTACTCGGGGGCAGGGGGGAACAATGAGCAGTTCTTC. Encoded protein: CASSYSGAGGNNEQFF.

The V and J genes are TRBV6-5 and TRBJ1-2; D possibly corresponds to TRBD1 (5 bases). V gave up 11 bases and J gave up 2 bases, with 18 bases separating them. The germline CDR1 and CDR2 sequences are MNHEY and SVGAGI. The CDR3 spans 14 residues. Here the CDR3 reads CAVRAGTQNYGYTF. DNA of the CDR3: TGTGCCGTCAGAGCAGGGACGCAAAACTATGGCTACACCTTC.

This clone was counted only a few times. The chain has TRBV5-4 and TRBJ2-7, with a possible D match to TRBD2 (5 bases). This CDR3 region has 14 residues. V lost 4 bases, J lost 0 bases, and 11 bases lay in between. Per the germline V gene, CDR1 is SGHNT and CDR2 is YYREEE (reference sequence). CDR3 DNA: TGTGCCAGCAGCCCTGGACTCATCTCCTACGAGCAGTACTTC. It is translated as CASSPGLISYEQYF. The whole variable domain, remainder taken from reference TRBV5-4 and TRBJ2-7, is ETGVTQSPTHLIKTRGQQVTLRCSSQSGHNTVSWYQQALGQGPQFIFQYYREEENGRGNFPPRFSGLQFPNYSSELNVNALELDDSALYLCASSPGLISYEQYFGPGTRLTVT.

The rearrangement links TRBV7-3 to TRBJ2-1; D call uncertain. Germline CDR1 SGHTA, CDR2 FQGTGA. The V gene lost 5 bases and the J gene lost 0 bases, with 11 bases spanning the gap. This CDR3 spans 15 amino acids. For the CDR3, the DNA is TGTGCCAGCAGCCTAGAACGTAGCTCCTACAATGAGCAGTTCTTC. Its translation: CASSLERSSYNEQFF.

The J gene is TRBJ2-1, the V gene TRBV2, with D possibly called TRBD1 or TRBD2 (7 bases each). V was clipped by 5 bases and J by 9 bases, with 20 bases between them. Germline values: CDR1 SNHLY, CDR2 FYNNEI. This CDR3 spans 15 amino acids. CDR3 in amino acids: CASSPARQGGFEQFF. The CDR3 DNA sequence: TGTGCCAGCAGTCCAGCTCGGCAGGGGGGGTTTGAGCAGTTCTTC.